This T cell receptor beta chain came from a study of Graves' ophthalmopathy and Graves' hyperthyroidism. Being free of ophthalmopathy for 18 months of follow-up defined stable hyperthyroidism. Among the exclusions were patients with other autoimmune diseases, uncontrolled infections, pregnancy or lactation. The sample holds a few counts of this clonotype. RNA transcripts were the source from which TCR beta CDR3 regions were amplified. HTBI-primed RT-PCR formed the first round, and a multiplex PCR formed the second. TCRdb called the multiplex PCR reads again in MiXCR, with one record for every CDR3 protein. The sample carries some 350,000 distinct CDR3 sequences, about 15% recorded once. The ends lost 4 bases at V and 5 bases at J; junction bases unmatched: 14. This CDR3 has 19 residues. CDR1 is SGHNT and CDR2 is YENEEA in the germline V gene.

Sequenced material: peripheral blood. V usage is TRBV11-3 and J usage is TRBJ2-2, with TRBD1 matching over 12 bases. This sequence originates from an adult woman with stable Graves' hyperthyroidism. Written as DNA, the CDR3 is TGTGCCAGCAGCTCCCCGGGACAGGGGGCGATTTCAATAACCGGGGAGCTGTTTTTT. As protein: CASSSPGQGAISITGELFF. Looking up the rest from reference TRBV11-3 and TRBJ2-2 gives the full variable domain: EAGVVQSPRYKIIEKKQPVAFWCNPISGHNTLYWYLQNLGQGPELLIRYENEEAVDDSQLPKDRFSAERLKGVDSTLKIQPAELGDSAVYLCASSSPGQGAISITGELFFGEGSRLTVL.